A single sample gave rise to the 9 T cell receptor beta chains below, sequenced in a study of blood T cell repertoires in COVID-19. Clones were sequenced by immunoSEQ multiplex PCR, and TCRdb holds only the in-frame ones, with some missing. This table has approximately 250,000 clones, 80% to 90% appearing once. The source material was peripheral blood. Source of these receptors: a woman in her thirties or forties who had recovered from COVID-19.

The chain uses TRBV5-4 and TRBJ2-4; D not certain. The ends were cut back, 4 bases at V and 0 bases at J, with 14 bases in the middle. CDR3 length: 16 amino acids. Germline V lookup: CDR1 SGHNT, CDR2 YYREEE (reference sequence). CDR3 in amino acids: CASSQDNILAKNIQYF. The CDR3 DNA follows: TGTGCCAGCAGCCAAGACAATATACTAGCCAAAAACATTCAGTACTTC. The whole variable domain, filled in from reference TRBV5-4 and TRBJ2-4, reads ETGVTQSPTHLIKTRGQQVTLRCSSQSGHNTVSWYQQALGQGPQFIFQYYREEENGRGNFPPRFSGLQFPNYSSELNVNALELDDSALYLCASSQDNILAKNIQYFGAGTRLSVL.

This clone was counted once. The chain has TRBV27 and TRBJ2-3, with 11 bases that match TRBD2. This CDR3 is built from 18 residues. After removal of 3 bases from V and 6 bases from J, the junction contained 14 bases not matched to a gene. Germline V gene sequence: CDR1 MNHEY, CDR2 SMNVEV (reference sequence). This CDR3 is CASSFTPPGTSGADTQYF. The CDR3 bases are TGTGCCAGCAGTTTCACCCCCCCCGGGACTAGCGGAGCGGATACGCAGTATTTT.

The V gene is TRBV5-6, the J gene TRBJ1-2; tentative D call: TRBD1 (5 bases). Trimming removed 5 bases from V and 1 base from J, with 15 bases in between. Germline values: CDR1 SGHDT, CDR2 YYEEEE. The CDR3 runs 15 residues. For the CDR3, the DNA is TGTGCCAGCAGTGCGGCAGGGTCGAATAACTATGGCTACACCTTC. Its protein is CASSAAGSNNYGYTF.

The J gene is TRBJ1-2, the V gene TRBV6-5, with D hard to call. Germline CDR1 MNHEY, CDR2 SVGAGI. The V gene lost 0 bases and the J gene lost 5 bases, with 10 bases spanning the gap. The CDR3 has 14 residues. The CDR3 region is CASSYSTAQYGYTF. The CDR3 region has the DNA TGTGCCAGCAGTTACTCGACTGCGCAGTATGGCTACACCTTC.

The J gene is TRBJ1-2, the V gene TRBV6-5; a weak D match, TRBD1 (6 bases). There are 14 residues in the CDR3. The germline gives CDR1 MNHEY, CDR2 SVGAGI. V lost 1 base, J lost 2 bases, and 8 bases lay in between. The CDR3 DNA sequence: TGTGCCAGCAGTTACTACAGGGAAAACTATGGCTACACCTTC. Translated, it gives CASSYYRENYGYTF.

The chain uses TRBV20-1 and TRBJ2-5; 8 nucleotides match TRBD2. CDR3 length: 15 amino acids. Per the germline V gene, CDR1 is DFQATT and CDR2 is SNEGSKA (reference sequence). V gave up 3 bases and J gave up 5 bases; unmatched junction bases: 11. As DNA, the CDR3 is TGCAGTGCTAGTTTTTCGGTTTCGGGGGGGGAGACCCAGTACTTC. This sequence encodes CSASFSVSGGETQYF.

J is TRBJ1-5 and V is TRBV2; no definite D call. This CDR3 has 13 residues. Trimming took 4 bases from V and 6 from J, leaving 10 bases between them. The germline CDR1 and CDR2 sequences are SNHLY and FYNNEI. CDR3: CASSGEGIQPQHF. The DNA for the CDR3 is TGTGCCAGCAGTGGGGAGGGAATTCAGCCCCAGCATTTT.

The chain carries TRBV2 and TRBJ2-7; D is perhaps TRBD1 (5 bases). Germline loops: CDR1 SNHLY, CDR2 FYNNEI. V was cut by 1 base and J by 6 bases, with 16 bases left in between. The CDR3 consists of 15 residues. The CDR3 reads CASSEEYGRRGEQYF. In DNA form, the CDR3 reads TGTGCCAGCAGTGAAGAGTACGGCAGAAGGGGCGAGCAGTACTTC.

The genes are TRBV7-9 and TRBJ1-2, with a weak D call TRBD1 (5 bases). Germline V lookup: CDR1 SEHNR, CDR2 FQNEAQ (reference sequence). V was clipped by 5 bases and J by 6 bases, with 22 bases between them. This CDR3 contains 16 residues. CDR3 coding DNA: TGTGCCAGCAGCCCACACCGGGGGGTCCTCGTGGATGGCTACACCTTC. Protein product: CASSPHRGVLVDGYTF.